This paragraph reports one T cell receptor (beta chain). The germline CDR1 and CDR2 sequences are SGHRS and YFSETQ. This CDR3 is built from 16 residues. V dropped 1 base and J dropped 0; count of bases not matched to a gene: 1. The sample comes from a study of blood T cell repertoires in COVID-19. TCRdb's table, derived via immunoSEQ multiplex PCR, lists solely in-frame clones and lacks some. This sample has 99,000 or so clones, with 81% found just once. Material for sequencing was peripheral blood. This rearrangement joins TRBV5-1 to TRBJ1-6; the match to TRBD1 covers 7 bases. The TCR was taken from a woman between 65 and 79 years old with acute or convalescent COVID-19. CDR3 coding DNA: TGCGCCAGCAGCTTGAGGGACAGCTCCTATAATTCACCCCTCCACTTT. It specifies CASSLRDSSYNSPLHF.